A single sample gave rise to the 13 T cell receptor beta chains below, sequenced in a study of OX40 agonist ivuxolimab in advanced cancers. Profiled with immunoSEQ multiplex PCR; TCRdb holds only in-frame clones, not every one. The repertoire holds more than 45,000 clones, with under 85% as singletons. The sample was CD4+ or CD8+ T cells sorted from blood, taken in a trial of the OX40 agonist ivuxolimab. These TCRs come from an adult with an advanced solid tumor such as melanoma, head and neck, liver or kidney cancer.

This sequence joins TRBV7-9 and TRBJ2-2; D remains ambiguous. V shed 4 bases and J shed 0 bases, with 15 bases lying between them. The V gene's germline CDR1 is SEHNR and CDR2 FQNEAQ (reference sequence). This CDR3 is 17 amino acids long. The CDR3 sequence: CASSYRLRSANTGELFF. The CDR3 nucleotides read TGTGCCAGCAGCTATCGCCTGCGCTCTGCGAACACCGGGGAGCTGTTTTTT.

The V call is TRBV7-9, the J call TRBJ1-6; D is ambiguous. Germline V CDR1 and CDR2: SEHNR, FQNEAQ (reference sequence). The V gene lost 1 base and the J gene lost 4 bases, with 5 bases spanning the gap. CDR3 length equals 14 residues. The CDR3 sequence: CASSLDRYNSPLHF. The CDR3 DNA reads TGTGCCAGCAGCTTAGACAGATATAATTCACCCCTCCACTTT.

This chain connects TRBV6-6 to TRBJ1-1; no clear D. The V end lost 7 bases, the J end lost 1 base, and 4 bases lay between the germline ends. Germline CDR1 reads MNHNY; CDR2 reads SVGAGI (reference sequence). The CDR3 extends over 11 amino acids. CDR3 bases: TGTGCCAGCACCGAGAACACTGAAGCTTTCTTT. It translates to CASTENTEAFF.

For the CDR3, the DNA is TGTGCCAGCAGTCAGGATCGATGGACTAACTATGGCTACACCTTC. It is translated as CASSQDRWTNYGYTF. The chain joins TRBV6-6 to TRBJ1-2; no clear D. CDR1 MNHNY and CDR2 SVGAGI come from the germline V gene (reference sequence). V lost 5 bases and J lost 0, with 13 bases in between. The CDR3 extends over 15 amino acids.

V is TRBV7-2 and J is TRBJ1-1, with D hard to call. Trimming removed 3 bases from V and 10 bases from J, with 12 bases in between. Germline assignment: CDR1 SGHTA and CDR2 FQGNSA. The CDR3 consists of 12 residues. CDR3 nucleotide sequence: TGTGCCAGCAGCTTCATGCAACCTGGAGCTTTCTTT. Protein product: CASSFMQPGAFF. The variable domain in full, with the rest retrieved from reference TRBV7-2 and TRBJ1-1, is GAGVSQSPSNKVTEKGKDVELRCDPISGHTALYWYRQSLGQGLEFLIYFQGNSAPDKSGLPSDRFSAERTGGSVSTLTIQRTQQEDSAVYLCASSFMQPGAFFGQGTRLTVV.

V is TRBV5-1 and J is TRBJ2-7; 10 bases agree with TRBD2. The CDR3 is 15 residues long. Trimming at V came to 1 base and at J to 3 bases, leaving 4 bases not matched to a gene. The germline V gene has CDR1 SGHRS and CDR2 YFSETQ. The CDR3, as DNA: TGCGCCAGCAGCTTGAGTGGGACTAGCGACTACGAGCAGTACTTC. It is translated as CASSLSGTSDYEQYF. The whole variable domain, remainder taken from reference TRBV5-1 and TRBJ2-7, is KAGVTQTPRYLIKTRGQQVTLSCSPISGHRSVSWYQQTPGQGLQFLFEYFSETQRNKGNFPGRFSGRQFSNSRSEMNVSTLELGDSALYLCASSLSGTSDYEQYFGPGTRLTVT.

The genes are TRBV9 and TRBJ1-4; D gene ambiguous. V was clipped by 4 bases and J by 0 bases, with 13 bases between them. This CDR3 contains 16 residues. Germline CDR1 is SGDLS and CDR2 is YYNGEE. CDR3 nucleotide sequence: TGTGCCAGCAGCCCCCGGCCATCCGCAACTAATGAAAAACTGTTTTTT. Amino acid sequence: CASSPRPSATNEKLFF. The whole variable domain, remainder taken from reference TRBV9 and TRBJ1-4, is DSGVTQTPKHLITATGQRVTLRCSPRSGDLSVYWYQQSLDQGLQFLIQYYNGEERAKGNILERFSAQQFPDLHSELNLSSLELGDSALYFCASSPRPSATNEKLFFGSGTQLSVL.

V gene TRBV7-2 combines with J gene TRBJ2-5; no firm D call. The CDR3 extends over 13 amino acids. Per the germline V gene, CDR1 is SGHTA and CDR2 is FQGNSA. The V end lost 4 bases, the J end lost 5 bases, and 11 bases lay between the germline ends. The CDR3 protein is CASSWATSETQYF. The DNA for the CDR3 is TGTGCCAGCAGCTGGGCCACGAGCGAGACCCAGTACTTC.

The chain couples TRBV29-1 to TRBJ2-5; 7 bases are shared with TRBD1. Germline values: CDR1 SQVTM, CDR2 ANQGSEA. The CDR3 extends over 13 amino acids. Losses at the gene ends were 4 bases for V and 5 bases for J; bases not matched to a gene: 7. Here the CDR3 DNA reads TGCAGCGTTGGACAGGGATGGTGGGAGACCCAGTACTTC. Protein: CSVGQGWWETQYF.

This chain connects TRBV5-1 to TRBJ1-2, with 8 bases identical to TRBD1. V was clipped by 3 bases and J by 8 bases; unmatched bases: 9. The length of the CDR3 is 14 residues. CDR1 is SGHRS and CDR2 is YFSETQ in the germline V gene. CDR3 loop: CASSWDRRVGGYTF. The CDR3, as DNA: TGCGCCAGCAGCTGGGACAGGCGGGTAGGGGGCTACACCTTC. Looking up the rest from reference TRBV5-1 and TRBJ1-2 gives the full variable domain: KAGVTQTPRYLIKTRGQQVTLSCSPISGHRSVSWYQQTPGQGLQFLFEYFSETQRNKGNFPGRFSGRQFSNSRSEMNVSTLELGDSALYLCASSWDRRVGGYTFGSGTRLTVV.

The chain is built from TRBV6-6 and TRBJ1-2; 8 positions agree with TRBD1. The junction had 1 base not matched to a gene; V was cut back by 2 bases and J by 2 bases. Germline V CDR1 and CDR2: MNHNY, SVGAGI (reference sequence). The CDR3 length is 14 residues. CDR3 in amino acids: CASSYGQGNYGYTF. The CDR3 nucleotides read TGTGCCAGCAGTTACGGACAGGGAAACTATGGCTACACCTTC.

This chain joins TRBV5-1 and TRBJ1-1; no reliable D call. V was clipped by 4 bases and J by 1 base, with 20 bases between them. The germline CDR1 and CDR2 sequences are SGHRS and YFSETQ. The CDR3 has 17 amino acids. The chain's CDR3 is CASSPEGRRGANTEAFF. The CDR3 DNA sequence: TGCGCCAGCAGCCCGGAAGGTCGTCGGGGTGCGAACACTGAAGCTTTCTTT.

The chain joins TRBV4-3 to TRBJ2-6, with 11 bases matching TRBD2. Germline-derived CDR1 and CDR2 are LGHNA and YSLEER. V lost 4 bases and J lost 1; bases outside the gene matches: 9. This CDR3 is 19 amino acids long. Here the CDR3 reads CASSPDSVAGGSGANVLTF. The DNA of the CDR3 is TGCGCCAGCAGCCCCGACTCTGTAGCGGGGGGGTCTGGGGCCAACGTCCTGACTTTC.